This T cell receptor beta chain comes out of a study of a mutant IDH1 vaccine in newly diagnosed glioma (dated by TCRdb to the early 2020s). Study-wide context: Patients received eight vaccinations in weeks 1, 3, 5, 7, 11, 15, 19 and 23, corresponding to visits V03 through V10. Longitudinal TCRB deep sequencing was performed for 20 to 30 treated patients wherever samples were available for exploratory analyses. Of the 25 to 40 patients who were treated, about 60% were male and about 40% were female, and the mean age was about 40 years. Before enrollment, most patients had been given radiochemotherapy with temozolomide as standard therapy, while the rest had received either radiotherapy alone or temozolomide alone. Peripheral blood samples were drawn at six visits, namely V03 (baseline), V05, V07, V10, V12 and V13. In the chemotherapy-containing groups, vaccination started alongside temozolomide cycles, whereas in patients who had radiotherapy alone it started 4-6 weeks after radiotherapy. Study-wide conclusions, independent of this receptor: Pseudoprogression seemed to be unrelated to changes in the top peripheral T cell clonotypes found by TCRB sequencing. Immune responses induced by the vaccine were seen in over 80% of patients across multiple MHC alleles. Selection of PBMC samples for TCRB deep sequencing was based on availability. The authors noted that analyses of patient blood samples could not be reproduced because of sample limitations.

With respect to this clone: Its antigen is still unknown. Per-base quality was not reported, and no clone a single base away is much larger than it.

The CDR3 runs 13 amino acids, cysteine and phenylalanine included. Only the CDR3 DNA is retained, 39 bases long and in frame from the first base. A distance of 10 bases separates the germline ends of V and J, which lose 0 bases and 9 bases respectively. Reading the germline V gene (reference sequence) gives CDR1 SGHNT and CDR2 YYREEE. Library prep was done by the immunoSEQ multiplex PCR assay. The hsTCRB Kit was used according to the manufacturer's protocol to amplify rearranged TCR beta chain sequences. TCRB libraries were sequenced on an Illumina MiSeq. From the authors' description of their analysis: The proprietary platform of the kit vendor was used for demultiplexing, trimming and gene mapping. Here the immuneACCESS table is served through TCRdb, limited to in-frame sequences with V and J called. Missing clones are a known gap in these copies; in checked studies unresolved V genes cover under half, and the rest lacks a known reason. V and J calls and clone size are given by that table; D and trimming were obtained from the DNA. This sample comprises tens of thousands of clones, 78% of them detected only once. The ten largest clones add up to roughly 5.2% of the sample.

According to the study, the label for this sample's time point signals: week 5, during vaccination. A 20-mer mutant IDH1 peptide at 300 micrograms in Montanide made up each vaccine dose, which was injected subcutaneously together with topical imiquimod. Newly diagnosed WHO grade 3 or 4 IDH1-mutant astrocytomas showing loss of nuclear ATRX were present in the donors. The samples were drawn from NOA16, a multicentre, single-arm, open-label phase I trial in Germany that tested a mutant IDH1 peptide vaccine in humans for the first time. The DNeasy Blood and Tissue Kit was used to extract genomic DNA from EDTA blood for TCRB sequencing.

This receptor was taken from a man aged 45 to 65 with glioma. Here the chain combines TRBV5-4 and TRBJ1-5; too little of a D gene remains to name it. The input for sequencing was PBMCs, taken from a glioma patient whose treatment included an IDH1 peptide vaccine. The base sequence is TGTGCCAGCAGCTTGGACTTGCGGGGGCCCCAGCATTTT. It codes for CASSLDLRGPQHF.